This T cell receptor (beta chain) was documented in a study of CD8+CD57+ T cells in acquired aplastic anemia. Overall study context: Yields of DNA that came from sorted CD4+ and CD8+ cells averaged about 3.4 ug.

The CDR3 is 13 amino acids. V was clipped by 6 bases and J by 1 base, with 9 bases between them. CDR1 is SNHLY, CDR2 FYNNEI, per germline. The template for TCR beta VDJ and CDR3 sequence profiling was genomic DNA. From the reads, TCRdb called clonotypes with MiXCR, one entry per CDR3 protein. The table lists fewer than 200,000 distinct CDR3 sequences, 48% of them singletons. All patients picked for sequencing had shown, by flow cytometry, an expansion of CD8+CD57+ cells. This clonotype showed up many times. The sequence was collected from a human donor with aplastic anemia. The sample taken for sequencing was sorted CD4+, CD8+, or CD8+CD57+ T cells (not recorded which) from PBMCs. This rearrangement joins TRBV2 to TRBJ1-1; D call uncertain. CDR3 coding DNA: TGTGCCAGCAGAGCTTACGGGAACACTGAAGCTTTCTTT. This codes for CASRAYGNTEAFF.